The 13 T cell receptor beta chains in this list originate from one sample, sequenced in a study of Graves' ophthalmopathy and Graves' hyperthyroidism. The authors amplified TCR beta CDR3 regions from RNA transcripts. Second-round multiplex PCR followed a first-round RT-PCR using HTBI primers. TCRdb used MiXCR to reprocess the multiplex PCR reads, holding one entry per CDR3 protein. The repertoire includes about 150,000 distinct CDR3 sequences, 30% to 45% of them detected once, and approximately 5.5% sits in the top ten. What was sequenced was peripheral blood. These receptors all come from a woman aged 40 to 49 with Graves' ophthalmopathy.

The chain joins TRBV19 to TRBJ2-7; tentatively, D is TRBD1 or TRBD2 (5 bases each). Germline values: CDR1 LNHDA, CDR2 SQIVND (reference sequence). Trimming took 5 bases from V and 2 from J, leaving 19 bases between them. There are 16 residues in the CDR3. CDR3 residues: CASSAPARDGTYEQYF. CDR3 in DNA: TGTGCCAGTAGTGCCCCCGCCCGGGACGGAACCTACGAGCAGTACTTC. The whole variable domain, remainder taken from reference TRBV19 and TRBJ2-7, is DGGITQSPKYLFRKEGQNVTLSCEQNLNHDAMYWYRQDPGQGLRLIYYSQIVNDFQKGDIAEGYSVSREKKESFPLTVTSAQKNPTAFYLCASSAPARDGTYEQYFGPGTRLTVT.

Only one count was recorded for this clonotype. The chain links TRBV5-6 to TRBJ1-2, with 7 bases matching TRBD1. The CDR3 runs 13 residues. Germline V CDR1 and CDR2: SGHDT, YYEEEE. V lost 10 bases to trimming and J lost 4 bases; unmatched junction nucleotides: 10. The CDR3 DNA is TGTGCCTGGAGCCAGGGGGAGGTCTATGGCTACACCTTC. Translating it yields CAWSQGEVYGYTF.

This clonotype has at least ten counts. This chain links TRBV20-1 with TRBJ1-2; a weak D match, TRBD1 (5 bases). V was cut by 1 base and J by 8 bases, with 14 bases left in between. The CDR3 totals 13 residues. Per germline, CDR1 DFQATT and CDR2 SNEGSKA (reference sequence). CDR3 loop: CSARGQYGGGYTF. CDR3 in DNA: TGCAGTGCTAGAGGACAGTATGGAGGCGGCTACACCTTC.

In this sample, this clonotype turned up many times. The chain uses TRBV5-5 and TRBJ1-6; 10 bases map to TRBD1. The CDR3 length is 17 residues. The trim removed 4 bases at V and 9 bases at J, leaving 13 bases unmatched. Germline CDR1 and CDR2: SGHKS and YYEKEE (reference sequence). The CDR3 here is CASSPPIGTGVFSPLHF. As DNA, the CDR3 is TGTGCCAGCAGCCCACCGATCGGGACAGGGGTTTTTTCACCCCTCCACTTT.

CDR3 sequence (DNA): TGTGCCAGCAGTTCGGCAGCACTTCGGGAGCTGTTTTTT. As protein: CASSSAALRELFF. The chain employs TRBV6-5 and TRBJ2-2; D gene unclear. In germline, CDR1 is MNHEY, CDR2 SVGAGI. V was clipped by 4 bases and J by 9 bases, with 12 bases between them. This CDR3 is 13 amino acids long.

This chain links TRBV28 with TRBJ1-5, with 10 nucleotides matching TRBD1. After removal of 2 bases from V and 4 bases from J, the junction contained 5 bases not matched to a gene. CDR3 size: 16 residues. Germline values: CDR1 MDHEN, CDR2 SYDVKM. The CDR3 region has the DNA TGTGCCAGCAGTTTACCGACAGGGGGCGGAAATCAGCCCCAGCATTTT. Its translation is CASSLPTGGGNQPQHF.

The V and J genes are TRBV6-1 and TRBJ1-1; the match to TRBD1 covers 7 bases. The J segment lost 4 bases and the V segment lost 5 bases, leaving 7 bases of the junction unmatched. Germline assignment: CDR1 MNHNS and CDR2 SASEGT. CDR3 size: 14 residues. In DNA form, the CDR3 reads TGTGCCAGCAGTACAGGGGTTGGAATCACTGAAGCTTTCTTT. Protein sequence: CASSTGVGITEAFF.

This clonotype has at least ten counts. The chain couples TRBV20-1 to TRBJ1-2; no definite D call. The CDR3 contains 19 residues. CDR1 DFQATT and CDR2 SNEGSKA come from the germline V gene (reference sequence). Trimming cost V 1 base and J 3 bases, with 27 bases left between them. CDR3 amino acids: CSARALPYQPRREYYGYTF. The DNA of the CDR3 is TGCAGTGCTAGAGCCCTTCCGTACCAACCACGGCGAGAATACTATGGCTACACCTTC.

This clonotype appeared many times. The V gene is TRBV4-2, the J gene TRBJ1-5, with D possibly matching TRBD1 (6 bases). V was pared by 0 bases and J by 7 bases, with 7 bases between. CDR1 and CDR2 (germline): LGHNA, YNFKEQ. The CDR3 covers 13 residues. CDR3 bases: TGTGCCAGCAGCCAAGATCAGGGGCAGCCCCAGCATTTT. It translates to CASSQDQGQPQHF.

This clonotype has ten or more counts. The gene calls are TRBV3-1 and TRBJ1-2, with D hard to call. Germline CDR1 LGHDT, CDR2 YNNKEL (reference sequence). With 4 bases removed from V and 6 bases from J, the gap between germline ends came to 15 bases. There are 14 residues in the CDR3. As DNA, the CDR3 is TGTGCCAGCAGCCGGACGGAGGGAGCGGATGGCTACACCTTC. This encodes CASSRTEGADGYTF.

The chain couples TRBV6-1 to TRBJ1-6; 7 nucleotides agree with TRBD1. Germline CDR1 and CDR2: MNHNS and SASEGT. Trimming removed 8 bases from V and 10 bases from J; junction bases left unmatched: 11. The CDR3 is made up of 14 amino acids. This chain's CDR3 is CASGRQGNRSPLHF. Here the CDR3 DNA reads TGTGCCAGCGGTAGACAGGGTAATCGATCACCCCTCCACTTT.

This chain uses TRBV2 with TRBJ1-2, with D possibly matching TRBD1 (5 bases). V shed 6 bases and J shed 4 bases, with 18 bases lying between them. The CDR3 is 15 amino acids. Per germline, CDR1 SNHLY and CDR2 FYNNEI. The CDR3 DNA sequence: TGTGCCAGCAGCCGACAAAGGGGCGAGGGCTATGGCTACACCTTC. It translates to CASSRQRGEGYGYTF.

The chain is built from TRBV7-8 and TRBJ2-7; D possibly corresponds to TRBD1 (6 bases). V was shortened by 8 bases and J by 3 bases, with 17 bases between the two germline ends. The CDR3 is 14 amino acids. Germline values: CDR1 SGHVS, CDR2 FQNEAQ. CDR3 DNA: TGTGCCAGCTCACCATTGGAGGACAGCTACGAGCAGTACTTC. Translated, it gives CASSPLEDSYEQYF.